These T cell receptor beta chains were read from a single sample in a study of blood T cell repertoires in COVID-19. Clones were read by immunoSEQ multiplex PCR, and TCRdb kept only the in-frame ones, dropping some. Of tens of thousands of clones in the sample, 80% to 90% were seen once. The sequenced sample consisted of peripheral blood. Receptor source: a woman of 80 years or more with acute or convalescent COVID-19. The CDR3 runs from the conserved cysteine through the conserved F or W. The D gene is left open where the match is weak. The size field is filled for only some rows; it gives once, few, many or a size class.

CDR3aa: CASRQGSTNEKLFF; CDR3nt: TGTGCCAGCAGACAGGGATCAACTAATGAAAAACTGTTTTTT; j_gene: TRBJ1-4; len: 14; v_gene: TRBV6-5; d_gene: NA; abundance: NA
CDR3aa: CASSRPTGTRKGNNEQFF; CDR3nt: TGTGCCAGCAGCCGACCTACCGGGACTAGAAAAGGCAACAATGAGCAGTTCTTC; j_gene: TRBJ2-1; len: 18; v_gene: TRBV3-1/TRBV3-2; d_gene: TRBD2; abundance: NA
CDR3aa: CASSPPGRGVYGYTF; CDR3nt: TGTGCCAGCAGCCCCCCGGGGCGGGGGGTCTATGGCTACACCTTC; j_gene: TRBJ1-2; len: 15; v_gene: TRBV25-1; d_gene: NA; abundance: NA
CDR3aa: CASSLFGGHPNNEQFF; CDR3nt: TGTGCCAGCAGCTTATTCGGAGGGCACCCCAACAATGAGCAGTTCTTC; j_gene: TRBJ2-1; len: 16; v_gene: TRBV7-9; d_gene: NA; abundance: NA
CDR3aa: CSASLFVGGQETQYF; CDR3nt: TGCAGTGCTAGTTTGTTTGTGGGGGGCCAAGAGACCCAGTACTTC; j_gene: TRBJ2-5; len: 15; v_gene: TRBV20-1; d_gene: NA; abundance: NA
CDR3aa: CASSKVGGGDNEQFF; CDR3nt: TGTGCCAGCAGCAAAGTAGGAGGGGGGGACAATGAGCAGTTCTTC; j_gene: TRBJ2-1; len: 15; v_gene: TRBV21-1; d_gene: NA; abundance: NA
CDR3aa: CATSREGDGNQPQHF; CDR3nt: TGTGCCACCAGCAGAGAAGGGGATGGCAATCAGCCCCAGCATTTT; j_gene: TRBJ1-5; len: 15; v_gene: TRBV15; d_gene: NA; abundance: once
CDR3aa: CASSSDRGATGELFF; CDR3nt: TGCGCCAGCAGCTCCGACAGGGGGGCCACCGGGGAGCTGTTTTTT; j_gene: TRBJ2-2; len: 15; v_gene: TRBV5-1; d_gene: TRBD1; abundance: few
CDR3aa: CASSSEGTSQETQYF; CDR3nt: TGTGCCAGCAGCTCGGAGGGGACCTCCCAAGAGACCCAGTACTTC; j_gene: TRBJ2-5; len: 15; v_gene: TRBV7-9; d_gene: NA; abundance: NA
CDR3aa: CASSFRAGEKLFF; CDR3nt: TGTGCCAGCAGCTTCAGGGCCGGTGAAAAACTGTTTTTT; j_gene: TRBJ1-4; len: 13; v_gene: TRBV3-1/TRBV3-2; d_gene: NA; abundance: NA
CDR3aa: CASSLVGGNTEAFF; CDR3nt: TGCGCCAGCAGCTTGGTAGGGGGCAACACTGAAGCTTTCTTT; j_gene: TRBJ1-1; len: 14; v_gene: TRBV5-1; d_gene: TRBD1; abundance: NA
CDR3aa: CASSASFGVMQPQHF; CDR3nt: TGTGCCAGCAGCGCCTCGTTCGGAGTGATGCAGCCCCAGCATTTT; j_gene: TRBJ1-5; len: 15; v_gene: TRBV9; d_gene: NA; abundance: NA